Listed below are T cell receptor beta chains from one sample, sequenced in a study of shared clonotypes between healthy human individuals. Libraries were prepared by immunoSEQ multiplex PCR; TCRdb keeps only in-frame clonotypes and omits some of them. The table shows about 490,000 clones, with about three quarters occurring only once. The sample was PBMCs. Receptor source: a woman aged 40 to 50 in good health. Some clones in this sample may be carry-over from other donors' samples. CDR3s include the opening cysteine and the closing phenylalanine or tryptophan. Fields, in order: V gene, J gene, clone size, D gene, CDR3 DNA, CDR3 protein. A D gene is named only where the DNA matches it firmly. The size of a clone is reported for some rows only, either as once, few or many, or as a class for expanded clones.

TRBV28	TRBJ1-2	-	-	TGTGCCAGCAGTTTATTTGGCACTAACTATGGCTACACCTTC	CASSLFGTNYGYTF
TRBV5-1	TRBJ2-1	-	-	TGCGCCAGCAGCTTGGACATAATTGAGCAGTTCTTC	CASSLDIIEQFF
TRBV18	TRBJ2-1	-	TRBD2	TGTGCCAGCTCACCAAGGGAGGGTGAGCAGTTCTTC	CASSPREGEQFF
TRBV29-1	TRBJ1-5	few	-	TGCAGCGTTGCCCCGGGACAAGGCAATCAGCCCCAGCATTTT	CSVAPGQGNQPQHF
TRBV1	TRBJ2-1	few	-	TGCACCAGCAGCCTTGGAATCGGGACTAGCGGGGGAGAGGACAATGAGCAGTTCTTC	CTSSLGIGTSGGEDNEQFF
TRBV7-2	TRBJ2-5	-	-	TGTGCCAGCAGCTTAGACTTCCGATTAGAGACCCAGTACTTC	CASSLDFRLETQYF
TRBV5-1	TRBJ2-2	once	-	TGCGCCAGCAGCCTATTCTCCGTTCAGGGAAGCACCGGGGAGCTGTTTTTT	CASSLFSVQGSTGELFF
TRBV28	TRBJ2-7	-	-	TGTGCCAGCAGTCCCAAGGGAGCGCTTCTCGAGCAGTACTTC	CASSPKGALLEQYF
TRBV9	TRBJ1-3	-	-	TGTGCCAGCAGCGTAGGGGGGGATGGAAACACCATATATTTT	CASSVGGDGNTIYF
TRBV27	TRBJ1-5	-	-	TGTGCCAGCAGTTTACAGGGGTTCAATCAGCCCCAGCATTTT	CASSLQGFNQPQHF
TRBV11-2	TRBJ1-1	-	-	TGTGCCAGCAGCATACCGGGAAACACTGAAGCTTTCTTT	CASSIPGNTEAFF
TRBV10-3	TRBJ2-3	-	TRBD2	TGTGCCATCAGTGACGGGGCGGGGGGCACAGATACGCAGTATTTT	CAISDGAGGTDTQYF
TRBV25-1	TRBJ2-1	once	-	TGTGCCAGCAGTGAAGTGCAGGGCCAGAGCAATGAGCAGTTCTTC	CASSEVQGQSNEQFF
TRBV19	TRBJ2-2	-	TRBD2	TGTGCCACCGTCACTAGCGGGCCCCGTAACACCGGGGAGCTGTTTTTT	CATVTSGPRNTGELFF
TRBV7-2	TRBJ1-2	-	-	TGTGCCAGCAGCCCGACCTATGACGGGTATGGCTACACCTTC	CASSPTYDGYGYTF
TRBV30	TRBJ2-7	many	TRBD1	TGTGCCCTGGGACAGGGGAGGGGCGAGCAGTACTTC	CALGQGRGEQYF
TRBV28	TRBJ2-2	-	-	TGTGCCAGCAGTTTATCTGGGGGACCCGGGGAGCTGTTTTTT	CASSLSGGPGELFF
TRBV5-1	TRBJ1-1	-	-	TGCGCCAGCAGCTTGGAGGGTTGGAACACTGAAGCTTTCTTT	CASSLEGWNTEAFF
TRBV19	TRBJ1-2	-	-	TGTGCCAGTAGTATAGAGGGAAGGAACTATGGCTACACCTTC	CASSIEGRNYGYTF
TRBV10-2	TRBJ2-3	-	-	TGCGCCAGCAACAGTCGGACAGTGTCCACAGATACGCAGTATTTT	CASNSRTVSTDTQYF
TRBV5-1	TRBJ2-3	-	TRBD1	TGCGCCAGCAGCGGGACAGTGAAGGGCACAGATACGCAGTATTTT	CASSGTVKGTDTQYF
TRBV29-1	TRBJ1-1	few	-	TGCAGCGTTGGGCAGCTGAACACTGAAGCTTTCTTT	CSVGQLNTEAFF
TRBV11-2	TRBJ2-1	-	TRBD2	TGTGCCAGCAGCCAGGGACTAGCGGGAGGACGGGACAATGAGCAGTTCTTC	CASSQGLAGGRDNEQFF
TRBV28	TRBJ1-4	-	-	TGTGCCAGCATCGGGGGACACCCTGCAACTAATGAAAAACTGTTTTTT	CASIGGHPATNEKLFF
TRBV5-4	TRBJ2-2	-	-	TGTGCCAGCAGCTTCGGGGAGACCGGGGAGCTGTTTTTT	CASSFGETGELFF
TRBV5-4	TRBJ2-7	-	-	TGTGCCAGCAGCTTGGCTCCCTCCCTTGGCGACGAGCAGTACTTC	CASSLAPSLGDEQYF
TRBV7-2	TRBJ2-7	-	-	TGTGCCAGCAGCTCCTCAACGGGGACTCCTCGGAACGAGCAGTACTTC	CASSSSTGTPRNEQYF
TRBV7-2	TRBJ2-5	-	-	TGTGCCAGCAGCTTAGGGGTTCAAGGGACCCAGTACTTC	CASSLGVQGTQYF
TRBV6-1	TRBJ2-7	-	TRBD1	TGTGCCAGCAGTGAATGGGACAGGGGCTACGAGCAGTACTTC	CASSEWDRGYEQYF
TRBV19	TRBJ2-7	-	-	TGTGCCAGTAGTATAGGGCCGATGGGGGAGCAGTACTTC	CASSIGPMGEQYF
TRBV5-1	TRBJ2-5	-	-	TGCGCCAGCAGCCAGTACCAAGAGACCCAGTACTTC	CASSQYQETQYF
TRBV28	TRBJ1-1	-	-	TGTGCCAGCAGTTTAGAGGTGACCCCTGAAGCTTTCTTT	CASSLEVTPEAFF
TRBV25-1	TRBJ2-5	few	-	TGTGCCAGCAGTCACCCCCCCCAGGGACAAGAGACCCAGTACTTC	CASSHPPQGQETQYF
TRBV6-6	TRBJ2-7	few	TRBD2	TGTGCCAGCAGTTCTTCTAGCGGGAGCTCCTACGAGCAGTACTTC	CASSSSSGSSYEQYF
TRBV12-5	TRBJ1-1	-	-	TGTGCTAGTGGTTTTTCCAGTAACACTGAAGCTTTCTTT	CASGFSSNTEAFF
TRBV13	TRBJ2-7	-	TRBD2	TGTGCCAGCAGCTGGACTAGCGGGTCCTACGAGCAGTACTTC	CASSWTSGSYEQYF
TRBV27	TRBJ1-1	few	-	TGTGCCAGCAGCCGCTTCCCGGGGAACACTGAAGCTTTCTTT	CASSRFPGNTEAFF
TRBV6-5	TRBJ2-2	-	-	TGTGCCAGCAGTTACGGGCAGGGAGGGGAGCTGTTTTTT	CASSYGQGGELFF